These 22 T cell receptor beta chains came from one sample sequenced in a study of CD8 T cells in ankylosing spondylitis. TCRdb re-called the 5' RACE reads through MiXCR, storing one row per CDR3 protein. The table has 180,000 or so distinct CDR3 sequences, more than 9% seen once. The specimen sequenced was blood, either unsorted or a sorted T cell fraction (not recorded which). These receptors all stem from a male donor with ankylosing spondylitis or in good health (not recorded which).

This clonotype was seen many times. The chain couples TRBV6-2 or TRBV6-3 to TRBJ2-7; possibly TRBD2 for D (5 bases). The V gene lost 2 bases and the J gene lost 3 bases, with 8 bases spanning the gap. CDR1 is MNHEY and CDR2 is SVGEGT in the germline V gene. This CDR3 is 13 amino acids long. In nucleotides, the CDR3 is TGTGCCAGCAGTTACCGCCGGGGCTACGAGCAGTACTTC. Translated, it gives CASSYRRGYEQYF.

This clonotype was seen many times. The V and J genes are TRBV20-1 and TRBJ2-7; 7 nucleotides align to TRBD1. The germline V gene has CDR1 DFQATT and CDR2 SNEGSKA (reference sequence). The CDR3 length is 14 residues. V dropped 6 bases and J dropped 3; count of bases not matched to a gene: 11. The CDR3 spells CSAGGLTGDYEQYF. CDR3 nucleotide sequence: TGCAGTGCAGGGGGCCTCACAGGAGACTACGAGCAGTACTTC.

This chain uses TRBV12-3 or TRBV12-4 with TRBJ2-5; D is unresolved. There are 13 residues in the CDR3. V lost 3 bases, J lost 4 bases, and 9 bases lay in between. This CDR3 is CASSFQATETQYF. CDR3 sequence (DNA): TGTGCCAGCAGTTTTCAGGCAACAGAGACCCAGTACTTC.

In this sample, this clonotype turned up many times. The V and J genes are TRBV14 and TRBJ2-1, with 10 nucleotides matching TRBD2. J was trimmed by 10 bases and V by 1 base; bases with no gene match: 7. This CDR3 is built from 15 residues. Germline CDR1 is SGHDN and CDR2 is FVKESK. The CDR3 DNA is TGTGCCAGCAGCCAAGTCGGACTAGCGGTTGGCGAGCAGTTCTTC. It yields the protein CASSQVGLAVGEQFF.

As regards this clonotype: It may be a read error: a sequence one base away is much more abundant. This chain uses TRBV6-2 or TRBV6-3 with TRBJ2-3; D call uncertain. The CDR3 is 13 amino acids. V shed 6 bases and J shed 4 bases, with 11 bases lying between them. Germline V gene lookup returns CDR1 MNHEY and CDR2 SVGEGT. The CDR3 loop reads CASSDDGSDTQYF. CDR3 nucleotide sequence: TGTGCCAGCAGCGACGATGGTTCAGATACGCAGTATTTT.

This clonotype was counted ten times or more. The rearrangement uses TRBV5-1 and TRBJ2-1, with 7 positions matching TRBD2. There are 15 residues in the CDR3. The junction had 6 bases not matched to a gene; V was cut back by 4 bases and J by 2 bases. Germline CDR1 and CDR2: SGHRS and YFSETQ. The CDR3 here is CASSGTTTAYNEQFF. The CDR3 bases are TGCGCCAGCAGCGGGACTACCACGGCCTACAATGAGCAGTTCTTC.

In this sample, this clonotype turned up many times. The J gene is TRBJ1-2, the V gene TRBV7-2, with TRBD1 as a possible D gene (6 bases). The CDR3 runs to 14 residues. The V end lost 3 bases, the J end lost 4 bases, and 12 bases lay between the germline ends. Germline V gene sequence: CDR1 SGHTA, CDR2 FQGNSA. CDR3 in DNA: TGTGCCAGCAGCTTTAAGACAGGCCCCTATGGCTACACCTTC. It codes for CASSFKTGPYGYTF. Combining the CDR3 with reference TRBV7-2 and TRBJ1-2 gives the whole variable domain GAGVSQSPSNKVTEKGKDVELRCDPISGHTALYWYRQSLGQGLEFLIYFQGNSAPDKSGLPSDRFSAERTGGSVSTLTIQRTQQEDSAVYLCASSFKTGPYGYTFGSGTRLTVV.

This clonotype was counted at least ten times. The CDR3 spells CASSLAQGNQPQHF. The CDR3 nucleotides are TGTGCCAGCAGCTTAGCCCAGGGCAATCAGCCCCAGCATTTT. This chain joins TRBV7-2 and TRBJ1-5; D is uncertain. V dropped 0 bases and J dropped 2 bases, with 5 bases sitting between them. The CDR3 length is 14 residues. Germline values: CDR1 SGHTA, CDR2 FQGNSA.

The chain has TRBV28 and TRBJ2-1; tentative D call: TRBD2 (5 bases). Germline CDR1 reads MDHEN; CDR2 reads SYDVKM. CDR3 length equals 16 residues. V was pared by 1 base and J by 10 bases, with 20 bases between. CDR3 bases: TGTGCCAGCAGTTTATTCATGAGCGGCTCCGACGGGGAGCAGTTCTTC. This sequence encodes CASSLFMSGSDGEQFF.

There are many counts of this clonotype. The junction departs from the called germline gene at one end, perhaps through a read error. The rearrangement joins TRBV5-1 to TRBJ2-4; D gene unclear. CDR3 length equals 12 residues. Germline loops: CDR1 SGHRS, CDR2 YFSETQ. CDR3 sequence (DNA): TGCGCCAGCAGCTTGGAAGGAAACCTTCAGTACTTC. It translates to CASSLEGNLQYF.

This clonotype was observed a handful of times. The chain couples TRBV14 to TRBJ2-5; D gene unclear. CDR3 length equals 16 residues. V shed 3 bases and J shed 2 bases, with 16 bases lying between them. Germline assignment: CDR1 SGHDN and CDR2 FVKESK. The chain's CDR3 is CASSHGKGSIQETQYF. CDR3 in DNA: TGTGCCAGCAGCCACGGAAAAGGGTCGATACAAGAGACCCAGTACTTC.

V is TRBV20-1 and J is TRBJ2-6; perhaps TRBD2 as D (6 bases). This CDR3 is 16 amino acids long. Germline V gene lookup returns CDR1 DFQATT and CDR2 SNEGSKA (reference sequence). V was shortened by 1 base and J by 3 bases, with 13 bases between the two germline ends. Here the CDR3 DNA reads TGCAGTGCTAGAGCAGGAGGGGCAGGTGGGGCCAACGTCCTGACTTTC. The encoded protein is CSARAGGAGGANVLTF.

J is TRBJ1-3 and V is TRBV7-6; maybe TRBD1 (6 bases). CDR1 SGHVS and CDR2 FNYEAQ come from the germline V gene. With 5 bases removed from V and 0 bases from J, the gap between germline ends came to 11 bases. This CDR3 is built from 15 residues. The CDR3 sequence is CASSNRDNSGNTIYF. DNA for the CDR3: TGTGCCAGCAGCAACCGGGACAACTCTGGAAACACCATATATTTT.

This clonotype was detected many times. As DNA, the CDR3 is TGTGCCAGCAGTTTAGCGGGAAACACGAATACGCAGTATTTT. Protein sequence: CASSLAGNTNTQYF. The V call is TRBV12-3 or TRBV12-4, the J call TRBJ2-3; D uncertain. V shed 0 bases and J shed 7 bases, with 11 bases lying between them. The CDR3 sequence is 14 residues long.

This clonotype turned up a few times. The CDR3 here is CSARGGIGGGRAEEQFF. The CDR3 DNA sequence: TGCAGTGCTAGGGGGGGTATCGGTGGAGGGAGGGCCGAGGAGCAGTTCTTC. J is TRBJ2-1 and V is TRBV20-1, with 7 bases fitting TRBD2. This CDR3 has 17 amino acids. J gave up 10 bases and V 3 bases, and 21 bases lay outside the gene matches. CDR1 is DFQATT and CDR2 is SNEGSKA in the germline V gene (reference sequence).

This clonotype has at least ten counts. The CDR3 nucleotides read TGTGCCACCAGTGTCACTGCGGATACGCAGTATTTT. Protein sequence: CATSVTADTQYF. The chain joins TRBV24-1 to TRBJ2-3, with D hard to call. Germline loops: CDR1 KGHDR, CDR2 SFDVKD. This CDR3 contains 12 residues. V lost 5 bases to trimming and J lost 6 bases, with 8 bases between them.

At least ten counts were recorded for this clonotype. The gene calls are TRBV3-1 and TRBJ2-7; D is perhaps TRBD1 (5 bases). This CDR3 contains 15 residues. Germline assignment: CDR1 LGHDT and CDR2 YNNKEL (reference sequence). V lost 1 base and J lost 3, with 13 bases in between. CDR3 region: CASSQVWGQHYEQYF. As DNA, the CDR3 is TGTGCCAGCAGCCAAGTTTGGGGCCAGCACTACGAGCAGTACTTC.

This clonotype was seen a few times. The CDR3 bases are TGCAGCGTTGAAGGGCTTAGCGGGCCCTACGAGCAGTACTTC. Translating gives CSVEGLSGPYEQYF. The J gene is TRBJ2-7, the V gene TRBV29-1, with TRBD2 matching 7 bases. Trimming at V came to 1 base and at J to 2 bases, leaving 5 bases not matched to a gene. The CDR3 contains 14 residues. The germline V gene encodes CDR1 SQVTM and CDR2 ANQGSEA.

The V gene is TRBV6-5, the J gene TRBJ2-5; 7 bases match TRBD2. CDR1 is MNHEY and CDR2 is SVGAGI in the germline V gene. The CDR3 spans 14 residues. V gave up 0 bases and J gave up 4 bases; unmatched junction bases: 2. The CDR3 region has the DNA TGTGCCAGCAGTTACTCGGGGGGGACAGAGACCCAGTACTTC. As protein: CASSYSGGTETQYF.

This clonotype appeared a few times. V is TRBV20-1 and J is TRBJ2-7; TRBD1 or TRBD2 may be the D gene (6 bases each). CDR1 is DFQATT, CDR2 SNEGSKA, per germline (reference sequence). The V and J ends lost 1 base and 3 bases respectively, with 13 bases between them. CDR3 length: 14 residues. The CDR3, as DNA: TGCAGTGCTAGAGTCACAGGGAGGTTCTACGAGCAGTACTTC. Translation: CSARVTGRFYEQYF.

This clonotype was observed at least ten times. This sequence joins TRBV12-3 or TRBV12-4 and TRBJ2-4; D might be TRBD1 (6 bases). The CDR3 has 16 residues. V was clipped by 1 base and J by 4 bases, with 14 bases between them. The CDR3 sequence: CASSLGPQGTKNIQYF. CDR3 bases: TGTGCCAGCAGTTTAGGCCCACAGGGTACAAAAAACATTCAGTACTTC.

This chain links TRBV28 with TRBJ2-3; D might be TRBD2 (7 bases). This CDR3 region has 14 residues. Germline V gene sequence: CDR1 MDHEN, CDR2 SYDVKM. V lost 5 bases, J lost 2 bases, and 11 bases lay in between. The CDR3 loop is CASSPRGATDTQYF. The CDR3 region has the DNA TGTGCCAGCAGTCCCCGGGGGGCCACAGATACGCAGTATTTT.